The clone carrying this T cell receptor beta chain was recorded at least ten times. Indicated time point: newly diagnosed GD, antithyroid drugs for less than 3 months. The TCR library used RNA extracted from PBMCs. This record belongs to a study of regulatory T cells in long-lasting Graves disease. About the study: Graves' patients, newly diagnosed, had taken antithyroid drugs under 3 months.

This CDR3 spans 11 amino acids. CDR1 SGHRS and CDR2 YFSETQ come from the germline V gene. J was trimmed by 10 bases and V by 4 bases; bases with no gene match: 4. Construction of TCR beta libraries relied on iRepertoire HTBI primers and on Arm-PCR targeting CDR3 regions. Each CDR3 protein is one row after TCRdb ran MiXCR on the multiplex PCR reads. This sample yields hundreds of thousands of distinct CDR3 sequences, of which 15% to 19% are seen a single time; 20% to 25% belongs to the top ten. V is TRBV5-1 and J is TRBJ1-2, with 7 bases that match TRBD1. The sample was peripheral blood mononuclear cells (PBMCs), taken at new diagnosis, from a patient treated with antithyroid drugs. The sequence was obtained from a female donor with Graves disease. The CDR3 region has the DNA TGCGCCAGCAGCGGGACAGACGACTACACCTTC. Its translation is CASSGTDDYTF.